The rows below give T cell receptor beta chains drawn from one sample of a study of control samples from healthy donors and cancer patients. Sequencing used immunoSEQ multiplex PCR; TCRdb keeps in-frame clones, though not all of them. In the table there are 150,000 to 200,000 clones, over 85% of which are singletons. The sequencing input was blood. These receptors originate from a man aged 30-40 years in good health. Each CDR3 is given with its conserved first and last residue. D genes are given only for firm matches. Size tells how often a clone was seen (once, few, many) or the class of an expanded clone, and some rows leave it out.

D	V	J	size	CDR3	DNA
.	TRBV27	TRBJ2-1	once	CASSLPPWNEQFF	TGTGCCAGCAGTCTGCCCCCGTGGAATGAGCAGTTCTTC
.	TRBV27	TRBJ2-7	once	CASSFGPAYEQYF	TGTGCCAGCAGTTTTGGGCCCGCCTACGAGCAGTACTTC
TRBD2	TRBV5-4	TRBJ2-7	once	CASSLILAGASYEQYF	TGTGCCAGCAGCTTGATACTAGCGGGGGCCTCCTACGAGCAGTACTTC
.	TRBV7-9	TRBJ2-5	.	CASSLQGNQETQYF	TGTGCCAGCAGCCTACAGGGCAACCAAGAGACCCAGTACTTC
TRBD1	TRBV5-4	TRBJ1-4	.	CASSSGTGDEKLFF	TGTGCCAGCAGCTCCGGGACAGGGGACGAAAAACTGTTTTTT
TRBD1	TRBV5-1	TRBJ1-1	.	CASSFPGGLNTEAFF	TGCGCCAGCAGCTTCCCAGGGGGACTGAACACTGAAGCTTTCTTT
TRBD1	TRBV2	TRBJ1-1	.	CASRAGTGTSEAFF	TGTGCCAGCAGGGCCGGGACAGGGACATCTGAAGCTTTCTTT
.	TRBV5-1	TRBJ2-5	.	CASSLESATVQETQYF	TGCGCCAGCAGCTTGGAGTCGGCGACAGTCCAAGAGACCCAGTACTTC
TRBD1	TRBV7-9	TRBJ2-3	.	CANGDRSPDTQYF	TGTGCCAACGGGGACAGAAGCCCAGATACGCAGTATTTT
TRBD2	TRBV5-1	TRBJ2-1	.	CASSVSGMDEQFF	TGCGCCAGCAGCGTTAGCGGGATGGATGAGCAGTTCTTC
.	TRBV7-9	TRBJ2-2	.	CASSVQGTGELFF	TGTGCCAGCAGCGTCCAAGGGACCGGGGAGCTGTTTTTT
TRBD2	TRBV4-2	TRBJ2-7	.	CASSPTSGNSYEQYF	TGTGCCAGCAGCCCCACTAGCGGGAACTCCTACGAGCAGTACTTC
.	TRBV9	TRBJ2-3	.	CASSVRMTDTQYF	TGTGCCAGCAGCGTCCGGATGACAGATACGCAGTATTTT
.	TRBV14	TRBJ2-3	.	CASSPRGSGTDTQYF	TGTGCCAGCAGCCCCCGCGGGTCGGGCACAGATACGCAGTATTTT
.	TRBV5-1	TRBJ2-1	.	CASSLDEGRWYNEQFF	TGCGCCAGCAGCCTCGATGAGGGACGGTGGTACAATGAGCAGTTCTTC
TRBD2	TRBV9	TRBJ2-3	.	CASSPAWTSGRDTQYF	TGTGCCAGCAGCCCCGCCTGGACTAGCGGGAGGGATACGCAGTATTTT
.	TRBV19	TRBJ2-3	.	CASSMSLTTDTQYF	TGTGCCAGTAGTATGTCACTTACCACAGATACGCAGTATTTT
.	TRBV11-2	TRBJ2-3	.	CASSLRGLAPGTDTQYF	TGTGCCAGCAGCTTAAGGGGATTGGCCCCTGGCACAGATACGCAGTATTTT
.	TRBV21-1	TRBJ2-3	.	CASAKWTGKDADTQYF	TGTGCCAGCGCCAAATGGACAGGGAAGGATGCAGATACGCAGTATTTT